Below, 14 T cell receptor beta chains from the same sample are listed, as sequenced in a study of monozygotic twins with inflammatory bowel disease (dated by TCRdb to the late 2010s). Libraries came from 5' RACE. For sequencing, an Illumina HiSeq 2500 was employed. The reads went through TCRdb reprocessing, and each CDR3 protein sequence gets one entry with no DNA. The sample's table lists a count of about 420,000 distinct CDR3 sequences. Jointly, the top ten make up 2% to 2.5% of the sample. The specimen sequenced was blood. These receptor sequences come from a human donor with ulcerative colitis or Crohn's disease, or a healthy co-twin of an affected twin (not recorded which).

The V gene is TRBV14, the J gene TRBJ2-1. Looked up from germline, CDR1 is SGHDN and CDR2 is FVKESK. CDR3 length equals 13 residues. The CDR3 protein is CASSQDWSAQQFF.

V is TRBV7-9 and J is TRBJ2-5; the D gene TCRdb calls, TRBD2, cannot be checked with no DNA. Germline V CDR1 and CDR2: SEHNR, FQNEAQ (reference sequence). The CDR3 sequence is 16 residues long. This chain's CDR3 is CASSPRGGRAWETQYF.

CDR3 sequence reads: CASSLGRSSYNEQFF. This chain joins TRBV5-1 and TRBJ2-1. Looked up from germline, CDR1 is SGHRS and CDR2 is YFSETQ. The CDR3 has 15 residues.

The V call is TRBV6-1, the J call TRBJ2-1. The length of the CDR3 is 11 residues. Germline-derived CDR1 and CDR2 are MNHNS and SASEGT. This CDR3 reads CASSGVAEQFF.

CDR3 residues: CSALRTGESPLHF. V usage is TRBV20-1 and J usage is TRBJ1-6; TCRdb's assignment of TRBD1 cannot be checked, as there is no DNA. The V gene's germline CDR1 is DFQATT and CDR2 SNEGSKA (reference sequence). CDR3 length: 13 amino acids.

The CDR3 spells CASSFIGGQETQYF. The J gene is TRBJ2-5, the V gene TRBV27. The germline V gene encodes CDR1 MNHEY and CDR2 SMNVEV (reference sequence). The CDR3 runs 14 residues.

The rearrangement joins TRBV6-5 to TRBJ1-6. The CDR3 length is 18 residues. Germline V gene sequence: CDR1 MNHEY, CDR2 SVGAGI. CDR3 sequence reads: CASSYKVGNGVYNSPLHF.

This CDR3 reads CASSLSWGESNQPQHF. This chain connects TRBV27 to TRBJ1-5; as DNA is missing, the TRBD1 call by TCRdb cannot be tested. This CDR3 spans 16 amino acids. Germline V gives CDR1 MNHEY, CDR2 SMNVEV (reference sequence).

This chain joins TRBV5-1 and TRBJ2-7; TCRdb outputs TRBD1, but without DNA this stays unchecked. Germline V gene lookup returns CDR1 SGHRS and CDR2 YFSETQ. The CDR3 is 14 amino acids. Here the CDR3 reads CASSWDRGCYEQYF.

V gene TRBV11-3 combines with J gene TRBJ2-2; the TCRdb D gene call, TRBD1, has no DNA to confirm it. The germline gives CDR1 SGHNT, CDR2 YENEEA. This CDR3 is 13 amino acids long. The CDR3 is CASSSLSGQELFF.

The chain employs TRBV4-1 and TRBJ2-7; the D call from TCRdb, TRBD1, cannot be confirmed without DNA. Germline V lookup: CDR1 MGHRA, CDR2 YSYEKL. There are 16 residues in the CDR3. This CDR3 reads CASSQTPGQGAGEQYF.

The gene calls are TRBV5-1 and TRBJ1-2. Germline CDR1 is SGHRS and CDR2 is YFSETQ. The CDR3 is 13 amino acids. The CDR3 loop reads CASSLDPGSGYTF. Full variable domain (outside the CDR3, taken from reference TRBV5-1 and TRBJ1-2): KAGVTQTPRYLIKTRGQQVTLSCSPISGHRSVSWYQQTPGQGLQFLFEYFSETQRNKGNFPGRFSGRQFSNSRSEMNVSTLELGDSALYLCASSLDPGSGYTFGSGTRLTVV.

V usage is TRBV7-2 and J usage is TRBJ2-2; the TCRdb call, TRBD2, lacks DNA for checking. Germline assignment: CDR1 SGHTA and CDR2 FQGNSA. The CDR3 is 17 amino acids. The CDR3 sequence is CASSLTTSGRGAGELFF.

The chain uses TRBV24-1 and TRBJ2-7; the D call of TRBD2 rests on TCRdb alone, since no DNA is present to check it. The V gene's germline CDR1 is KGHDR and CDR2 SFDVKD. The CDR3 covers 13 residues. CDR3 amino acids: CATSDPAREGQYF.